The clone carrying this T cell receptor (beta chain) turned up a few times. The antigen remains unidentified. The CDR3 sequence is 15 residues long. With V trimmed by 3 bases and J by 10 bases, 13 bases remained unmatched. Per germline, CDR1 SGDLS and CDR2 YYNGEE. The data belong to a study of identical twins. Findings and limits, study-wide: There were fewer insertions in abundant cord blood beta clonotypes, but memory repertoires showed no such pattern.

One entry per CDR3 protein, called by TCRdb with MiXCR from the 5' RACE reads. Among around 300,000 distinct CDR3 sequences listed, 6.5% to 9.5% were seen once. The same data also contributed to another study, on yellow fever vaccine responses in identical twins. That source adds: Twins reportedly had a vaccine T cell response that seemed partly convergent, partly personalized.

The source material was memory (CD45RO+) T cells sorted from blood. This sequence joins TRBV9 and TRBJ1-2; 9 nucleotides agree with TRBD1. This TCR derives from a young woman in good health. The CDR3 nucleotides read TGTGCCAGCAGCGCAGATACCACCGGGACAGGGTCCTACACCTTC. It specifies CASSADTTGTGSYTF.